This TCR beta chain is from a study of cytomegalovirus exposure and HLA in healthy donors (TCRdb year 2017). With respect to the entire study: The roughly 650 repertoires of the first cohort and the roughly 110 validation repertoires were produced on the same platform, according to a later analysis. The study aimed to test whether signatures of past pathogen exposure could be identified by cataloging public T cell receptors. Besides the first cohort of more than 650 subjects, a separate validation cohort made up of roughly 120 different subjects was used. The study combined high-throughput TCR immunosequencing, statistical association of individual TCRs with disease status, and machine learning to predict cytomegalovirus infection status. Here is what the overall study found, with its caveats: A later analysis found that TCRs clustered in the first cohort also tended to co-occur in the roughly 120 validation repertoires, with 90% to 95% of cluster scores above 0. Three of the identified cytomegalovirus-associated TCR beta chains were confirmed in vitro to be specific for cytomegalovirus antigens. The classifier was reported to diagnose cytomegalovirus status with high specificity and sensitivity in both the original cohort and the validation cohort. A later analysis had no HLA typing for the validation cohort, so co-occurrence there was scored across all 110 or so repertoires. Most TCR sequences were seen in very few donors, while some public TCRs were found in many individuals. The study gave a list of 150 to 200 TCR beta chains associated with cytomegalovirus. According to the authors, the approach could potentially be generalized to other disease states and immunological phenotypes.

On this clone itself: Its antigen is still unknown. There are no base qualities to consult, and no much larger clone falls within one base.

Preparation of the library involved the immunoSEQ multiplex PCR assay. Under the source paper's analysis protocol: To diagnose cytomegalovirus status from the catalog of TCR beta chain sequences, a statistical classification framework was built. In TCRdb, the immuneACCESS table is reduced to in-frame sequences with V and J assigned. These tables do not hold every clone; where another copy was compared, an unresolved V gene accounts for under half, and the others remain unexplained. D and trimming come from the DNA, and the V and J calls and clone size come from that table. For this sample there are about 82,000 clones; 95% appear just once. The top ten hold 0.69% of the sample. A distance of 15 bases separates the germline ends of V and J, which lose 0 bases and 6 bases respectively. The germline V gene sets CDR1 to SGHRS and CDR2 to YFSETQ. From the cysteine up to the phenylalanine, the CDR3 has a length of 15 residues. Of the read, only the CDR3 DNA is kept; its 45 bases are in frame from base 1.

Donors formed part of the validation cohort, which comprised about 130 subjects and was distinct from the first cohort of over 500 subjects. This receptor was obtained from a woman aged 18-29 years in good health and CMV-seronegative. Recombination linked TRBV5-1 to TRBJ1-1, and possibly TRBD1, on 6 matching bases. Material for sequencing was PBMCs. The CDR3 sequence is CASSLGEGGGAEAFF. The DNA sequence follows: TGCGCCAGCAGCTTGGGGGAGGGTGGGGGCGCTGAAGCTTTCTTT.